Each of the 27 T cell receptor beta chains below was sequenced from the same sample in a study of blood T cell repertoires in COVID-19. Sequenced by immunoSEQ multiplex PCR; TCRdb stores in-frame clones only, minus some. The table lists about 50,000 clones, roughly four fifths of them singletons. The specimen was peripheral blood. These receptors were obtained from a woman aged 55-75 years with acute or convalescent COVID-19.

This clone was recorded a few times. This sequence joins TRBV4-2 and TRBJ1-4; perhaps TRBD1 as D (6 bases). The CDR3 consists of 14 residues. The germline V gene encodes CDR1 LGHNA and CDR2 YNFKEQ. Trimming took off 1 base at V and 5 bases at J, with 8 bases between the two ends. The CDR3 DNA follows: TGTGCCAGCAGCCAAGGGCAGGGGAATGAAAAACTGTTTTTT. It specifies CASSQGQGNEKLFF.

V and J are TRBV2 and TRBJ1-2; perhaps TRBD1 as D (6 bases). Germline CDR1 SNHLY, CDR2 FYNNEI. This CDR3 has 14 amino acids. Between the trimmed V and J ends, which lost 6 bases and 4 bases, there was a span of 15 bases. CDR3 region: CASSSEGGGYGYTF. The CDR3 DNA follows: TGTGCCAGCAGCTCCGAGGGGGGGGGCTATGGCTACACCTTC.

This sequence joins TRBV5-1 and TRBJ1-6; D unresolved. Trimming took off 2 bases at V and 0 bases at J, with 6 bases between the two ends. This CDR3 is built from 15 residues. The germline gives CDR1 SGHRS, CDR2 YFSETQ. In nucleotides, the CDR3 is TGCGCCAGCAGCTTATCTAGCTCCTATAATTCACCCCTCCACTTT. Its protein product is CASSLSSSYNSPLHF.

The CDR3 DNA reads as TGTGCCAGCTCATCCGACAGGGGTACAGATACGCAGTATTTT. It encodes CASSSDRGTDTQYF. This chain connects TRBV18 to TRBJ2-3, with TRBD1 matching 8 bases. The CDR3 extends over 14 amino acids. After removal of 5 bases from V and 3 bases from J, the junction contained 4 bases not matched to a gene. Germline V gene lookup returns CDR1 KGHSH and CDR2 LQKENI. The full variable domain, rest sourced from reference TRBV18 and TRBJ2-3, is NAGVMQNPRHLVRRRGQEARLRCSPMKGHSHVYWYRQLPEEGLKFMVYLQKENIIDESGMPKERFSAEFPKEGPSILRIQQVVRGDSAAYFCASSSDRGTDTQYFGPGTRLTVL.

The CDR3 reads CASSQGSRDFYGYTF. Here the CDR3 DNA reads TGTGCCAGCAGCCAAGGGTCCAGGGACTTCTATGGCTACACCTTC. The J gene is TRBJ1-2, the V gene TRBV4-2; D perhaps matches TRBD1 (5 bases). Germline CDR1 is LGHNA and CDR2 is YNFKEQ. The CDR3 totals 15 residues. V lost 1 base and J lost 4, with 13 bases in between.

The rearrangement joins TRBV15 to TRBJ2-1; TRBD2 matches at 9 bases. The CDR3 has 15 amino acids. The V segment lost 1 base and the J segment 7 bases; nucleotides outside the gene matches: 5. Germline V gives CDR1 LNHNV, CDR2 YYDKDF (reference sequence). CDR3 loop: CATSRGAGGPNEQFF. CDR3 in DNA: TGTGCCACCAGCAGAGGGGCGGGAGGGCCGAATGAGCAGTTCTTC.

The rearrangement links TRBV6-5 to TRBJ2-7; perhaps TRBD1 as D (7 bases). Deletions cut 0 bases from V and 3 bases from J, with 12 bases between. Germline CDR1 MNHEY, CDR2 SVGAGI. There are 15 residues in the CDR3. CDR3 loop: CASSYSGGGYYEQYF. CDR3 bases: TGTGCCAGCAGTTACTCAGGAGGGGGCTACTACGAGCAGTACTTC.

The chain links TRBV28 to TRBJ1-5; 8 positions agree with TRBD1. The CDR3 has 18 residues. Germline CDR1 reads MDHEN; CDR2 reads SYDVKM. Trimming at V came to 5 bases and at J to 4 bases, leaving 16 bases not matched to a gene. The CDR3 DNA reads as TGTGCCAGCAGTCTCCTTTCATTTCCCAGGGGGCTGAATCAGCCCCAGCATTTT. Translation gives CASSLLSFPRGLNQPQHF.

The V and J genes are TRBV28 and TRBJ1-5; the D gene is possibly TRBD1 (6 bases). V was clipped by 3 bases and J by 10 bases, with 16 bases between them. The CDR3 has 14 residues. CDR1 is MDHEN and CDR2 is SYDVKM in the germline V gene. CDR3 DNA: TGTGCCAGCAGTTTCGGGACAAAGACAAGACCCCAGCATTTT. Amino acids: CASSFGTKTRPQHF. The full variable domain, in which reference TRBV28 and TRBJ1-5 provide the parts outside the CDR3, is DVKVTQSSRYLVKRTGEKVFLECVQDMDHENMFWYRQDPGLGLRLIYFSYDVKMKEKGDIPEGYSVSREKKERFSLILESASTNQTSMYLCASSFGTKTRPQHFGDGTRLSIL.

This sequence joins TRBV6-5 and TRBJ1-4, with D tentatively TRBD1 (5 bases). Germline V CDR1 and CDR2: MNHEY, SVGAGI. The CDR3 is 15 residues long. Between the trimmed V and J ends, which lost 0 bases and 9 bases, there was a span of 14 bases. CDR3 residues: CASSYSNSPGKKLFF. The CDR3 DNA follows: TGTGCCAGCAGTTACTCGAATTCCCCAGGGAAAAAACTGTTTTTT.

The V gene is TRBV9, the J gene TRBJ1-2, with D possibly TRBD1 on 5 matching bases. Germline V lookup: CDR1 SGDLS, CDR2 YYNGEE. V lost 4 bases, J lost 8 bases, and 18 bases lay in between. The length of the CDR3 is 14 residues. CDR3 residues: CASSPQGAATGYTF. As DNA, the CDR3 is TGTGCCAGCAGCCCGCAAGGGGCAGCGACGGGCTACACCTTC.

This rearrangement joins TRBV5-5 to TRBJ1-4; TRBD1 aligns across 7 bases. This CDR3 comprises 16 residues. Germline V gives CDR1 SGHKS, CDR2 YYEKEE (reference sequence). V lost 0 bases and J lost 4; bases outside the gene matches: 6. CDR3 region: CASSLGTGALNEKLFF. The CDR3 bases are TGTGCCAGCAGCTTGGGGACAGGCGCCCTTAATGAAAAACTGTTTTTT. Together with reference TRBV5-5 and TRBJ1-4, the CDR3 gives the full variable domain: DAGVTQSPTHLIKTRGQQVTLRCSPISGHKSVSWYQQVLGQGPQFIFQYYEKEERGRGNFPDRFSARQFPNYSSELNVNALLLGDSALYLCASSLGTGALNEKLFFGSGTQLSVL.

In its sample, this clone was seen a few times. V gene TRBV18 combines with J gene TRBJ1-1, with 10 bases matching TRBD1. The length of the CDR3 is 14 residues. The ends lost 3 bases at V and 3 bases at J; junction bases unmatched: 1. The germline CDR1 and CDR2 sequences are KGHSH and LQKENI. The CDR3 loop is CASSPGTGDTEAFF. CDR3 DNA sequence: TGTGCCAGCTCACCCGGGACAGGGGACACTGAAGCTTTCTTT.

The V gene is TRBV2, the J gene TRBJ1-1; 7 nucleotides align to TRBD1. CDR3 length: 14 amino acids. V was pared by 3 bases and J by 5 bases, with 6 bases of the junction left unmatched. In germline, CDR1 is SNHLY, CDR2 FYNNEI. The CDR3 sequence is CASSEYRGQTEAFF. Here the CDR3 DNA reads TGTGCCAGCAGTGAGTATCGGGGACAGACTGAAGCTTTCTTT.

V and J are TRBV6-5 and TRBJ1-2, with 9 positions matching TRBD1. Germline V CDR1 and CDR2: MNHEY, SVGAGI. V dropped 5 bases and J dropped 2; count of bases not matched to a gene: 6. The CDR3 has 15 amino acids. The CDR3 DNA reads as TGTGCCAGCAGTACCTGGGACAGGGTGAACTATGGCTACACCTTC. It specifies CASSTWDRVNYGYTF.

The CDR3 DNA sequence: TGTGCCAGCAGTTGGTTCACAGGGGGCGAAGAGACCCAGTACTTC. Amino acid sequence: CASSWFTGGEETQYF. V is TRBV28 and J is TRBJ2-5, with 9 bases that match TRBD1. The CDR3 runs to 15 residues. Per the germline V gene, CDR1 is MDHEN and CDR2 is SYDVKM. J lost 3 bases, V lost 4 bases, and 6 bases had no gene match.

The rearrangement links TRBV10-3 to TRBJ2-3, with D tentatively TRBD2 (6 bases). Germline-derived CDR1 and CDR2 are ENHRY and SYGVKD. This CDR3 comprises 14 residues. V was clipped by 7 bases and J by 0 bases, with 11 bases between them. In DNA form, the CDR3 reads TGTGCCATCAACCCGGGACTCAGCACAGATACGCAGTATTTT. Protein: CAINPGLSTDTQYF.

The rearrangement uses TRBV12-3 or TRBV12-4 and TRBJ1-2; the D gene is possibly TRBD1 (6 bases). This CDR3 has 13 residues. V lost 5 bases, J lost 8 bases, and 15 bases lay in between. The CDR3 is CASSRDRLWGYTF. As DNA, the CDR3 is TGTGCCAGCAGTAGAGACAGGTTGTGGGGCTACACCTTC.

V and J are TRBV7-2 and TRBJ2-3, with D perhaps matching TRBD1 (7 bases). The germline V and J ends were trimmed by 1 base and 5 bases, with 13 bases remaining between them. CDR1 SGHTA and CDR2 FQGNSA come from the germline V gene. The CDR3 is made up of 15 amino acids. The CDR3: CASSLVPGGRDTQYF. In nucleotides, the CDR3 is TGTGCCAGCAGCTTAGTCCCAGGGGGGAGAGATACGCAGTATTTT.

Here the CDR3 reads CASSLAPGSLNTEAFF. The CDR3 bases are TGTGCCAGCAGCTTAGCGCCAGGCAGCCTGAACACTGAAGCTTTCTTT. The chain employs TRBV7-9 and TRBJ1-1; no firm D call. Deletions cut 0 bases from V and 0 bases from J, with 11 bases between. This CDR3 is built from 16 residues. The germline V gene has CDR1 SEHNR and CDR2 FQNEAQ (reference sequence). Combining the CDR3 with reference TRBV7-9 and TRBJ1-1 gives the whole variable domain DTGVSQNPRHKITKRGQNVTFRCDPISEHNRLYWYRQTLGQGPEFLTYFQNEAQLEKSRLLSDRFSAERPKGSFSTLEIQRTEQGDSAMYLCASSLAPGSLNTEAFFGQGTRLTVV.

This clone was seen more than once but under ten times. The rearrangement joins TRBV9 to TRBJ2-1; 7 bases match TRBD2. Germline V gene lookup returns CDR1 SGDLS and CDR2 YYNGEE. J was trimmed by 15 bases and V by 4 bases; bases with no gene match: 7. The CDR3 is made up of 11 amino acids. The CDR3 protein is CASSSSGVRFF. The CDR3 DNA is TGTGCCAGCAGCTCCAGCGGGGTAAGGTTCTTC.

This chain connects TRBV29-1 to TRBJ2-1; 12 positions match TRBD2. The germline gives CDR1 SQVTM, CDR2 ANQGSEA. The V segment lost 0 bases and the J segment 7 bases; nucleotides outside the gene matches: 4. The CDR3 length is 15 residues. CDR3 sequence (DNA): TGCAGCGTTGAAGACTGGACTAGCGGGGCGAATGAGCAGTTCTTC. The encoded protein is CSVEDWTSGANEQFF.

V is TRBV5-1 and J is TRBJ2-5; 7 bases are shared with TRBD1. Per germline, CDR1 SGHRS and CDR2 YFSETQ. Trimming took 4 bases from V and 3 from J; bases not matched to a gene: 3. The CDR3 spans 13 residues. CDR3 amino acids: CASSPGQEETQYF. The DNA for the CDR3 is TGCGCCAGCAGCCCAGGACAGGAAGAGACCCAGTACTTC.

This clone is a singleton in its sample. V is TRBV9 and J is TRBJ2-3; D may be TRBD2 (5 bases). V was pared by 4 bases and J by 1 base, with 10 bases between. Germline V gene data show CDR1 as SGDLS and CDR2 as YYNGEE. The CDR3 has 14 amino acids. The CDR3 nucleotides are TGTGCCAGCAGCCCAGGACTTCGCACAGATACGCAGTATTTT. It encodes CASSPGLRTDTQYF.

V gene TRBV6-5 combines with J gene TRBJ2-1, with a tentative D call TRBD2 (5 bases). Trimming left V 2 bases short and J 3 bases short, with 11 bases between. This CDR3 is 15 amino acids long. Germline CDR1 MNHEY, CDR2 SVGAGI. Here the CDR3 reads CASSYEGTVYNEQFF. The CDR3 nucleotides are TGTGCCAGCAGTTACGAGGGTACTGTCTACAATGAGCAGTTCTTC.

The V and J genes are TRBV28 and TRBJ1-5; D might be TRBD1 (5 bases). Germline CDR1 reads MDHEN; CDR2 reads SYDVKM. The CDR3 consists of 12 residues. V gave up 6 bases and J gave up 6 bases, with 9 bases separating them. The DNA of the CDR3 is TGTGCCAGCAGACAAGGGGTTCAGCCCCAGCATTTT. Translation: CASRQGVQPQHF.

The chain carries TRBV7-8 and TRBJ2-1, with D possibly being TRBD2 (6 bases). V was cut by 6 bases and J by 0 bases, with 15 bases left in between. This CDR3 is built from 16 residues. CDR1 and CDR2 from the germline V gene are SGHVS and FQNEAQ. The CDR3: CASSLLEGLSYNEQFF. The CDR3 nucleotides read TGTGCCAGCAGTCTACTGGAGGGCCTCTCCTACAATGAGCAGTTCTTC.